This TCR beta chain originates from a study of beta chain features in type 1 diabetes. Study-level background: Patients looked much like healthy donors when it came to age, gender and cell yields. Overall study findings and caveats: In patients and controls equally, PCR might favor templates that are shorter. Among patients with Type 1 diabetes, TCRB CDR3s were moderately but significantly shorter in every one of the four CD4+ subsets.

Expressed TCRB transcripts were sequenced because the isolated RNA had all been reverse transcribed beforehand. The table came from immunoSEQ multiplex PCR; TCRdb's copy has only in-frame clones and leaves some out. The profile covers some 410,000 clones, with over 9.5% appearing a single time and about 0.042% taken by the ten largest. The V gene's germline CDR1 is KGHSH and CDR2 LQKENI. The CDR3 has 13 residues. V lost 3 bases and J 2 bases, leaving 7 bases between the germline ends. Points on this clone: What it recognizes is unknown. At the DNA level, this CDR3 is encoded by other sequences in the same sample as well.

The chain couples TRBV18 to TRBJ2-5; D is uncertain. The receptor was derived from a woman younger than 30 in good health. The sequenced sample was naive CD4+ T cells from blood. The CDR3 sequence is CASSPAGQETQYF. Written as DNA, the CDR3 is TGTGCCAGCTCACCGGCCGGGCAAGAGACCCAGTACTTC.